Below are 19 T cell receptor beta chains sequenced from a single sample in a study of response to subunit inactivated influenza vaccine (dated by TCRdb to 2016 to 2019). Receptor libraries were prepared by RT-PCR. Sequencing took place on an Illumina HiSeq 2500. In TCRdb, the public reads were trimmed at Q25 with fastp and aligned with MiXCR, with productive beta chains retained. Merged by CDR3 protein, the rows form single entries marked with the most common genes and DNA. The table for this sample lists about 700,000 distinct CDR3 sequences; around a sixth of them were counted only once. Of the sample, around 10% falls within the top ten clones. The sequences come from PBMCs from blood, collected 11 to 12 days after vaccination. These receptors were collected from a man aged 50 to 60 who received an inactivated influenza vaccine. Donor details come from another sample of the same person, matched by shared clones.

This clonotype was found a few times. This rearrangement joins TRBV20-1 to TRBJ2-3; maybe TRBD2 (6 bases). The germline V and J ends were trimmed by 0 bases and 5 bases, with 12 bases remaining between them. The CDR3 loop spans 14 amino acids. Germline CDR1 is DFQATT and CDR2 is SNEGSKA (reference sequence). The CDR3 loop is CSARDWDLGDTQYF. Here the CDR3 DNA reads TGCAGTGCTAGAGATTGGGACTTAGGAGATACGCAGTATTTT.

This chain links TRBV28 with TRBJ2-7, with 10 bases fitting TRBD2. Germline V lookup: CDR1 MDHEN, CDR2 SYDVKM. The CDR3 length is 14 residues. Trimming removed 7 bases from V and 1 base from J; junction bases left unmatched: 4. The CDR3 is CASTWTSGSYEQYF. CDR3 in DNA: TGTGCCAGCACGTGGACTAGCGGATCCTACGAGCAGTACTTC. Full variable domain (outside the CDR3, taken from reference TRBV28 and TRBJ2-7): DVKVTQSSRYLVKRTGEKVFLECVQDMDHENMFWYRQDPGLGLRLIYFSYDVKMKEKGDIPEGYSVSREKKERFSLILESASTNQTSMYLCASTWTSGSYEQYFGPGTRLTVT.

The CDR3 DNA reads TGCAGCGTTGCCCCGGGACAGGGGACCTCCTATGGCTACACCTTC. This encodes CSVAPGQGTSYGYTF. The J gene is TRBJ1-2, the V gene TRBV29-1; 10 positions match TRBD1. V dropped 4 bases and J dropped 4; count of bases not matched to a gene: 9. The CDR3 covers 15 residues. Germline assignment: CDR1 SQVTM and CDR2 ANQGSEA.

The chain combines TRBV6-1 with TRBJ2-1; 7 nucleotides line up with TRBD1. There are 17 residues in the CDR3. Germline V gives CDR1 MNHNS, CDR2 SASEGT. V dropped 5 bases and J dropped 3; count of bases not matched to a gene: 13. CDR3 in DNA: TGTGCCAGCAGTCAGCGACAGGGTGGGTTGGTCTACAATGAGCAGTTCTTC. Amino acids: CASSQRQGGLVYNEQFF.

This clonotype was seen many times. This sequence joins TRBV7-8 and TRBJ1-4; D is undetermined. Germline assignment: CDR1 SGHVS and CDR2 FQNEAQ. The ends were cut back, 2 bases at V and 5 bases at J, with 9 bases in the middle. This CDR3 is 14 amino acids long. The CDR3 loop reads CASSLRQVNEKLFF. The CDR3 DNA follows: TGTGCCAGCAGCTTAAGGCAGGTCAATGAAAAACTGTTTTTT.

DNA for the CDR3: TGCAGTGCCGCAGGTCAGACAGGAGGCATAGCCAAAAACATTCAGTACTTC. The encoded protein is CSAAGQTGGIAKNIQYF. The chain uses TRBV20-1 and TRBJ2-4; TRBD1 might be the D (6 bases). V was pared by 6 bases and J by 0 bases, with 21 bases between. CDR1 and CDR2 from the germline V gene are DFQATT and SNEGSKA (reference sequence). The length of the CDR3 is 17 residues.

The DNA of the CDR3 is TGCAGTGCTAATTTGGGGGTAAAGGATAATGAGCAGTTCTTC. Translated, it gives CSANLGVKDNEQFF. The chain employs TRBV20-1 and TRBJ2-1, with D tentatively TRBD1 or TRBD2 (5 bases each). The CDR3 is made up of 14 amino acids. Germline CDR1 DFQATT, CDR2 SNEGSKA (reference sequence). V was cut by 4 bases and J by 7 bases, with 17 bases left in between.

This clonotype was picked up a small number of times. The rearrangement joins TRBV14 to TRBJ1-2; D is unresolved. Germline V gene lookup returns CDR1 SGHDN and CDR2 FVKESK. Trimming removed 2 bases from V and 0 bases from J, with 10 bases in between. This CDR3 has 15 amino acids. In DNA, the CDR3 is TGTGCCAGCAGCCAAAACAGAGCGCCTAACTATGGCTACACCTTC. This sequence encodes CASSQNRAPNYGYTF.

The DNA of the CDR3 is TGCAGTGCTAGAATCCAGGAGTACGAGCAGTACTTC. It translates to CSARIQEYEQYF. This chain uses TRBV20-1 with TRBJ2-7; D is unresolved. The germline V and J ends were trimmed by 2 bases and 4 bases, with 9 bases remaining between them. CDR1 and CDR2 from the germline V gene are DFQATT and SNEGSKA (reference sequence). The CDR3 loop spans 12 amino acids.

This clonotype was counted between two and nine times. The V and J genes are TRBV5-6 and TRBJ2-5; the D gene is possibly TRBD2 (6 bases). V was pared by 7 bases and J by 5 bases, with 18 bases between. The CDR3 loop spans 14 amino acids. The V gene's germline CDR1 is SGHDT and CDR2 YYEEEE. The CDR3 reads CASGIAVVGETQYF. In DNA form, the CDR3 reads TGTGCCAGCGGCATAGCGGTAGTTGGTGAGACCCAGTACTTC.

This clonotype was seen more than once but under ten times. This sequence joins TRBV9 and TRBJ2-7; D is ambiguous. Per the germline V gene, CDR1 is SGDLS and CDR2 is YYNGEE. The CDR3 loop spans 14 amino acids. V was trimmed by 0 bases and J by 0 bases, leaving 7 bases between them. The CDR3 DNA sequence: TGTGCCAGCAGCGTAGTGGAGAGCTCCTACGAGCAGTACTTC. This encodes CASSVVESSYEQYF.

This clonotype was recorded at least ten times. The chain is built from TRBV12-3 or TRBV12-4 and TRBJ2-7, with TRBD2 identical over 10 bases. Trimming removed 5 bases from V and 5 bases from J; junction bases left unmatched: 6. The CDR3 is 14 residues long. CDR3 region: CASSPSGRADEQYF. The CDR3, as DNA: TGTGCCAGCAGTCCCAGCGGGAGGGCCGACGAGCAGTACTTC.

V is TRBV29-1 and J is TRBJ2-7; D is possibly TRBD2 (5 bases). Germline V CDR1 and CDR2: SQVTM, ANQGSEA. The CDR3 has 11 residues. V was trimmed by 2 bases and J by 6 bases, leaving 8 bases between them. The CDR3 reads CSVETSAEQYF. DNA for the CDR3: TGCAGCGTTGAAACTAGTGCCGAGCAGTACTTC.

The chain links TRBV2 to TRBJ2-2; TRBD2 matches at 10 bases. Germline V gives CDR1 SNHLY, CDR2 FYNNEI. With V trimmed by 7 bases and J by 1 base, 3 bases remained unmatched. CDR3 length equals 15 residues. The CDR3 DNA reads TGTGCCAGCACTCGACTAGCGGGGAACACCGGGGAGCTGTTTTTT. This translates into CASTRLAGNTGELFF.

The genes are TRBV9 and TRBJ2-3; maybe TRBD2 (5 bases). CDR3 length equals 15 residues. Germline V lookup: CDR1 SGDLS, CDR2 YYNGEE. Trimming took off 0 bases at V and 2 bases at J, with 10 bases between the two ends. This CDR3 is CASSVADYNTDTQYF. CDR3 nucleotide sequence: TGTGCCAGCAGCGTAGCTGACTACAACACAGATACGCAGTATTTT.

The chain has TRBV6-5 and TRBJ2-7; D perhaps matches TRBD2 (7 bases). The ends were cut back, 0 bases at V and 1 base at J, with 16 bases in the middle. The germline V gene has CDR1 MNHEY and CDR2 SVGAGI. The CDR3 covers 17 residues. CDR3 in amino acids: CASSYSIVGGPSYEQYF. The CDR3, as DNA: TGTGCCAGCAGTTACTCGATTGTGGGGGGGCCGTCCTACGAGCAGTACTTC.

This clonotype showed up just a few times. The rearrangement joins TRBV10-3 to TRBJ1-6; D is undetermined. The CDR3 extends over 13 amino acids. Per the germline V gene, CDR1 is ENHRY and CDR2 is SYGVKD. The V gene lost 6 bases and the J gene lost 10 bases, with 13 bases spanning the gap. As DNA, the CDR3 is TGTGCCATCAGCGAAGTTCAGGCGTCACCCCTCCACTTT. Translation gives CAISEVQASPLHF.

The chain has TRBV7-2 and TRBJ2-7; D remains unclear. Trimming shortened V by 2 bases and J by 3 bases, and 11 bases separated the two germline ends. The CDR3 is 14 residues long. The germline CDR1 and CDR2 sequences are SGHTA and FQGNSA. CDR3 DNA sequence: TGTGCCAGCAGCTTAAGTCTGGCCGACTACGAGCAGTACTTC. Protein sequence: CASSLSLADYEQYF.

This sequence joins TRBV6-1 and TRBJ2-4; D perhaps matches TRBD1 (6 bases). The CDR3 extends over 16 amino acids. Germline CDR1 reads MNHNS; CDR2 reads SASEGT. The V gene lost 6 bases and the J gene lost 0 bases, with 15 bases spanning the gap. The CDR3 loop reads CASRGTIGLAKNIQYF. The CDR3 bases are TGTGCCAGCAGGGGGACAATAGGGCTAGCCAAAAACATTCAGTACTTC.